The 29 T cell receptor beta chains in this list originate from one sample, sequenced in a study of blood T cell repertoires in COVID-19. Sequencing used immunoSEQ multiplex PCR; TCRdb keeps in-frame clones, though not all of them. Among 200,000 or so clones, around 86% were seen once, and the ten largest hold about 6.3%. Sequencing was performed on peripheral blood. The receptors originated from a man aged 55 to 69 who had recovered from COVID-19.

In regard to this clone: The same CDR3 is also encoded by other DNA sequences in this sample. This rearrangement joins TRBV5-1 to TRBJ1-5, with D perhaps matching TRBD1 (5 bases). V was clipped by 0 bases and J by 5 bases, with 6 bases between them. The CDR3 consists of 13 residues. CDR1 and CDR2 (germline): SGHRS, YFSETQ. The CDR3 is CASSLGGDQPQHF. The CDR3 nucleotides are TGCGCCAGCAGCTTGGGGGGGGATCAGCCCCAGCATTTT.

The chain employs TRBV12-3 or TRBV12-4 and TRBJ2-1; no definite D call. This CDR3 spans 10 amino acids. Trimming cost V 5 bases and J 8 bases, with 4 bases left between them. CDR3 nucleotides: TGTGCCAGCAGTATCGATGAGCAGTTCTTC. Protein product: CASSIDEQFF.

V gene TRBV6-5 combines with J gene TRBJ1-4, with TRBD1 as a possible D gene (5 bases). Trimming removed 6 bases at V and 3 bases at J, with 11 bases between. Germline CDR1 is MNHEY and CDR2 is SVGAGI. The CDR3 extends over 14 amino acids. The CDR3 region has the DNA TGTGCCAGCAGCCGACGGGGGGCTAATGAAAAACTGTTTTTT. This gives the protein CASSRRGANEKLFF.

The V gene is TRBV3-1 (or the pseudogene TRBV3-2), the J gene TRBJ1-2; 12 bases are a match to TRBD1. The CDR3 sequence is 15 residues long. The germline CDR1 and CDR2 sequences are LGHDT and YNNKEL (reference sequence). Unmatched junction bases numbered 8, after V lost 4 bases and J lost 8 bases. This chain's CDR3 is CASSLAGTGGIGYTF. DNA of the CDR3: TGTGCCAGCAGCCTCGCCGGGACAGGGGGCATCGGCTACACCTTC.

The chain is built from TRBV27 and TRBJ1-5; no clear D. The V end lost 6 bases, the J end lost 4 bases, and 13 bases lay between the germline ends. CDR1 and CDR2 from the germline V gene are MNHEY and SMNVEV (reference sequence). The CDR3 runs 14 residues. CDR3 residues: CASRSPEGNQPQHF. The CDR3 DNA reads TGTGCCAGCAGATCCCCGGAGGGTAATCAGCCCCAGCATTTT.

The CDR3 sequence: CASSSAGTGNSPLHF. CDR3 DNA sequence: TGTGCCAGCAGTTCTGCCGGGACAGGCAATTCACCCCTCCACTTT. The chain is built from TRBV27 and TRBJ1-6; 8 bases line up with TRBD1. Germline V gene lookup returns CDR1 MNHEY and CDR2 SMNVEV (reference sequence). V was pared by 4 bases and J by 7 bases, with 6 bases of the junction left unmatched. This CDR3 comprises 15 residues.

This sequence joins TRBV24-1 and TRBJ2-7; TRBD1 might be the D (6 bases). The ends were cut back, 9 bases at V and 6 bases at J, with 17 bases in the middle. This CDR3 spans 13 amino acids. CDR1 is KGHDR, CDR2 SFDVKD, per germline. The CDR3 region has the DNA TGTGCCACCTCAGGGGCTAACCGAGGCGAGCAGTACTTC. Its translation: CATSGANRGEQYF.

This chain connects TRBV28 to TRBJ2-6; D may be TRBD2 (5 bases). The CDR3 consists of 12 residues. The V end was cut by 4 bases, the J end by 8 bases, with 6 bases between. Germline V gene lookup returns CDR1 MDHEN and CDR2 SYDVKM. CDR3 bases: TGTGCCAGCAGTTCCGGGACCAACGTCCTGACTTTC. It translates to CASSSGTNVLTF.

For the CDR3, the DNA is TGTGCCAGCAGCTTAATGGCAGGGGGCTCCTACAATGAGCAGTTCTTC. Encoded protein: CASSLMAGGSYNEQFF. The chain has TRBV7-3 and TRBJ2-1, with 7 bases aligning to TRBD1. V shed 1 base, J shed 0 bases, and the junction held 3 bases outside the gene matches. The CDR3 contains 16 residues. The germline CDR1 and CDR2 sequences are SGHTA and FQGTGA.

V gene TRBV5-8 combines with J gene TRBJ1-3; D unclear. Trimming removed 5 bases at V and 2 bases at J, with 20 bases between. CDR3 length: 17 amino acids. Germline-derived CDR1 and CDR2 are SGHTS and YDEGEE. CDR3 residues: CASRPRLAVGAGNTIYF. CDR3 DNA: TGTGCCAGCAGGCCTCGTCTGGCGGTCGGTGCTGGAAACACCATATATTTT.

This chain connects TRBV19 to TRBJ2-7; no reliable D call. This CDR3 contains 16 residues. V lost 5 bases and J 6 bases, leaving 23 bases between the germline ends. CDR1 LNHDA and CDR2 SQIVND come from the germline V gene (reference sequence). Here the CDR3 DNA reads TGTGCCAGTAGTTCCGGCTCCGGGTCCGAAAGAGTCGAGCAGTACTTC. Its protein is CASSSGSGSERVEQYF.

The rearrangement joins TRBV19 to TRBJ2-1; TRBD2 is a possible D gene (5 bases). The CDR3 is 16 amino acids. Trimming cost V 5 bases and J 0 bases, with 14 bases left between them. In germline, CDR1 is LNHDA, CDR2 SQIVND (reference sequence). The CDR3 DNA is TGTGCCAGTAGTTCCCGTAGCGATAGCTCCTACAATGAGCAGTTCTTC. Translating it yields CASSSRSDSSYNEQFF.

This clone was counted between two and nine times. The chain links TRBV5-1 to TRBJ2-7; no definite D call. V shed 1 base and J shed 6 bases, with 14 bases lying between them. The CDR3 extends over 14 amino acids. The germline CDR1 and CDR2 sequences are SGHRS and YFSETQ. In nucleotides, the CDR3 is TGCGCCAGCAGCTTGTCGTCAGGAACCATCGAGCAGTACTTC. Translated, it gives CASSLSSGTIEQYF.

The J gene is TRBJ2-3, the V gene TRBV27; D might be TRBD1 (6 bases). The CDR3 has 15 residues. V was cut by 5 bases and J by 1 base, with 13 bases left in between. Germline CDR1 reads MNHEY; CDR2 reads SMNVEV (reference sequence). As DNA, the CDR3 is TGTGCCAGCAGTCCGCAGGGGCGGGGCACAGATACGCAGTATTTT. Its translation is CASSPQGRGTDTQYF.

V and J are TRBV19 and TRBJ1-2; weak D call: TRBD1 (5 bases). V was clipped by 1 base and J by 0 bases, with 12 bases between them. This CDR3 spans 16 amino acids. CDR1 is LNHDA and CDR2 is SQIVND in the germline V gene (reference sequence). The CDR3 DNA reads as TGTGCCAGTAGTATAGGAGCAGGCAGGGCTAACTATGGCTACACCTTC. Translating it yields CASSIGAGRANYGYTF.

The chain carries TRBV7-2 and TRBJ2-7; TRBD2 matches 8 bases. Germline-derived CDR1 and CDR2 are SGHTA and FQGNSA. This CDR3 is built from 15 residues. J was trimmed by 7 bases and V by 2 bases; bases with no gene match: 10. The CDR3 reads CASSLLAGTNWEQYF. As DNA, the CDR3 is TGTGCCAGCAGCTTACTAGCGGGCACCAATTGGGAGCAGTACTTC. Together with reference TRBV7-2 and TRBJ2-7, the CDR3 gives the full variable domain: GAGVSQSPSNKVTEKGKDVELRCDPISGHTALYWYRQSLGQGLEFLIYFQGNSAPDKSGLPSDRFSAERTGGSVSTLTIQRTQQEDSAVYLCASSLLAGTNWEQYFGPGTRLTVT.

A single count supports this clone. The chain has TRBV6-5 and TRBJ1-2; D may be TRBD1 (6 bases). The CDR3 is 16 residues long. The germline V and J ends were trimmed by 2 bases and 4 bases, with 17 bases remaining between them. CDR1 and CDR2 from the germline V gene are MNHEY and SVGAGI. The CDR3, as DNA: TGTGCCAGCAGTTACGGGGGGGGCCCATATGGCTATGGCTACACCTTC. It specifies CASSYGGGPYGYGYTF.

The chain carries TRBV7-9 and TRBJ2-6, with D tentatively TRBD1 (6 bases). Trimming took 5 bases from V and 2 from J, leaving 13 bases between them. Germline-derived CDR1 and CDR2 are SEHNR and FQNEAQ (reference sequence). The CDR3 is made up of 16 amino acids. CDR3: CASSGREGAGANVLTF. CDR3 coding DNA: TGTGCCAGCAGCGGTCGAGAGGGGGCTGGGGCCAACGTCCTGACTTTC.

The chain carries TRBV6-2 or TRBV6-3 and TRBJ2-3; 15 bases align to TRBD2. This CDR3 region has 20 residues. CDR1 is MNHEY, CDR2 SVGEGT, per germline. Trimming cost V 5 bases and J 8 bases; bases outside gene matches: 20. The CDR3 region is CASSNDILVGTSGRYRTQYF. The CDR3 DNA follows: TGTGCCAGCAGTAACGATATACTGGTAGGGACTAGCGGGAGGTACCGTACGCAGTATTTT.

The chain joins TRBV28 to TRBJ1-4; D may be TRBD1 (5 bases). Trimming left V 3 bases short and J 4 bases short, with 9 bases between. The germline CDR1 and CDR2 sequences are MDHEN and SYDVKM. The CDR3 runs 14 residues. CDR3 sequence (DNA): TGTGCCAGCAGTTTGGGAGGGGTTAATGAAAAACTGTTTTTT. Amino acid sequence: CASSLGGVNEKLFF.

The chain has TRBV9 and TRBJ1-3; possibly TRBD1 for D (6 bases). The CDR3 totals 18 residues. Per germline, CDR1 SGDLS and CDR2 YYNGEE. V lost 0 bases and J lost 4, with 20 bases in between. DNA of the CDR3: TGTGCCAGCAGCGTAGCACAACAGGGAAGTCTGGGAGGAAACACCATATATTTT. Translating it yields CASSVAQQGSLGGNTIYF. The entire variable domain, with the rest obtained from reference TRBV9 and TRBJ1-3, is as follows: DSGVTQTPKHLITATGQRVTLRCSPRSGDLSVYWYQQSLDQGLQFLIQYYNGEERAKGNILERFSAQQFPDLHSELNLSSLELGDSALYFCASSVAQQGSLGGNTIYFGEGSWLTVV.

This clone was seen a handful of times. V and J are TRBV5-1 and TRBJ2-5, with 9 positions matching TRBD2. Germline V lookup: CDR1 SGHRS, CDR2 YFSETQ. After removal of 0 bases from V and 2 bases from J, the junction contained 8 bases not matched to a gene. There are 17 residues in the CDR3. The CDR3 DNA is TGCGCCAGCAGCTTGGGAGTCCTAGCGGGGATACAAGAGACCCAGTACTTC. Translated: CASSLGVLAGIQETQYF. Full variable domain (remainder filled in from reference TRBV5-1 and TRBJ2-5): KAGVTQTPRYLIKTRGQQVTLSCSPISGHRSVSWYQQTPGQGLQFLFEYFSETQRNKGNFPGRFSGRQFSNSRSEMNVSTLELGDSALYLCASSLGVLAGIQETQYFGPGTRLLVL.

CDR3 in DNA: TGTGCCAGCAGCTTGGAACTAGCGGGACGCGATGAGCAGTTCTTC. It encodes CASSLELAGRDEQFF. The rearrangement links TRBV5-8 to TRBJ2-1; 10 bases line up with TRBD2. CDR1 SGHTS and CDR2 YDEGEE come from the germline V gene. The CDR3 contains 15 residues. J was trimmed by 8 bases and V by 0 bases; bases with no gene match: 5.

The chain combines TRBV4-2 with TRBJ1-4, with 8 bases fitting TRBD1. Germline V gene sequence: CDR1 LGHNA, CDR2 YNFKEQ. The CDR3 has 17 residues. The V segment lost 4 bases and the J segment 0 bases; nucleotides outside the gene matches: 7. CDR3 amino acids: CASSRGGTGATNEKLFF. CDR3 nucleotide sequence: TGTGCCAGCAGCCGGGGGGGGACAGGCGCAACTAATGAAAAACTGTTTTTT.

This clone was detected only once. The genes are TRBV4-3 and TRBJ2-1; 14 positions match TRBD2. The length of the CDR3 is 19 residues. CDR1 LGHNA and CDR2 YSLEER come from the germline V gene. The V gene end was trimmed by 3 bases and the J gene end by 7 bases; junction bases not matched to a gene: 14. The CDR3: CASSHSGTSGSSIANEQFF. As DNA, the CDR3 is TGCGCCAGCAGCCACTCCGGGACTAGCGGGAGTTCAATCGCAAATGAGCAGTTCTTC.

The V call is TRBV18, the J call TRBJ2-5; a possible D gene is TRBD2 (5 bases). Between the trimmed V and J ends, which lost 3 bases and 5 bases, there was a span of 16 bases. CDR1 is KGHSH and CDR2 is LQKENI in the germline V gene. The CDR3 runs 15 residues. The CDR3 DNA is TGTGCCAGCTCACCTCTGCCGGGGAGCGGCGAGACCCAGTACTTC. Protein product: CASSPLPGSGETQYF.

The gene calls are TRBV27 and TRBJ2-6, with D perhaps TRBD1 (6 bases). Per germline, CDR1 MNHEY and CDR2 SMNVEV (reference sequence). The V end was cut by 6 bases, the J end by 0 bases, with 18 bases between. This CDR3 contains 18 residues. This CDR3 reads CASRPQGNPVSGANVLTF. The CDR3 DNA reads TGTGCCAGCAGGCCACAGGGCAACCCCGTCTCTGGGGCCAACGTCCTGACTTTC.

The gene calls are TRBV24-1 and TRBJ2-1; the match to TRBD2 covers 10 bases. This CDR3 has 15 residues. With V trimmed by 4 bases and J by 6 bases, 5 bases remained unmatched. Germline loops: CDR1 KGHDR, CDR2 SFDVKD. The DNA for the CDR3 is TGTGCCACCAGTGACCTAGCGGGAGCGAGCAATGAGCAGTTCTTC. It yields the protein CATSDLAGASNEQFF.

The chain joins TRBV7-2 to TRBJ2-5; 11 bases match TRBD1. The CDR3 totals 16 residues. J was trimmed by 5 bases and V by 4 bases; bases with no gene match: 9. From germline, CDR1 is SGHTA and CDR2 FQGNSA. CDR3 coding DNA: TGTGCCAGCAGCTCCCTCCGCGGACAGGGGGCCGAGACCCAGTACTTC. Its translation is CASSSLRGQGAETQYF.